This T cell receptor (beta chain) emerged from a study of blood T cell repertoires in COVID-19. Study overall: Samples came from the United States, Italy and Spain, spanning acute and convalescent COVID-19. From T cells, B-cell-depleted T cells, or PBMCs came the material, which was cDNA or gDNA.

The junction had 5 bases not matched to a gene; V was cut back by 4 bases and J by 4 bases. CDR3 size: 14 residues. The germline gives CDR1 SGDLS, CDR2 YYNGEE. The repertoire was sequenced with immunoSEQ multiplex PCR; TCRdb's copy has only in-frame clones and lacks some. The sample has 50,000 to 70,000 clones, around 83% seen once. The specimen was peripheral blood. The chain employs TRBV9 and TRBJ1-1, with TRBD1 matching over 9 bases. The clonotype was recovered from a man aged 50-59 years with active COVID-19. In nucleotides, the CDR3 is TGTGCCAGCAGCCAGACAGGGGGTGGCACTGAAGCTTTCTTT. This gives the protein CASSQTGGGTEAFF.